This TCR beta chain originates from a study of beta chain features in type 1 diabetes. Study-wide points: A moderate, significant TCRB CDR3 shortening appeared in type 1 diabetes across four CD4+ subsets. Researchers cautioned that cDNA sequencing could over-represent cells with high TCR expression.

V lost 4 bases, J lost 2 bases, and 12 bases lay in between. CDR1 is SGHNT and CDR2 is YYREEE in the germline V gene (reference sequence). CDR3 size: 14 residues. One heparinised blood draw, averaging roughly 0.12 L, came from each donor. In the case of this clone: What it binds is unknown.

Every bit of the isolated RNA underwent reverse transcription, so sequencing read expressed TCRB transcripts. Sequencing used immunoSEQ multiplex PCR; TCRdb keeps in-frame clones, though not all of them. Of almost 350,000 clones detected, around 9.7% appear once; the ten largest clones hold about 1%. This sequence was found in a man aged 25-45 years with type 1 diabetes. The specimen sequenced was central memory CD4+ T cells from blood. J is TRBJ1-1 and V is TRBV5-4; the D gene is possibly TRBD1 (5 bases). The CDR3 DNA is TGTGCCAGCAGCATCGGGACGGATAACACTGAAGCTTTCTTT. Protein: CASSIGTDNTEAFF.